In this sample, the clone carrying this T cell receptor (beta chain) turned up a few times. Per the original methods: Counts of nucleated cells, estimated from reference gene primer amplification, were obtained. Using immunoSEQ multiplex PCR, the repertoire was profiled, and TCRdb retains in-frame clones only, with some absent. That table is the source of V, J and clone size, and D and trimming were worked out from the DNA. The repertoire has about 110,000 clones, about two thirds of them found once; the top ten carry about 1.8%. This sample is part of a study of blood T cell repertoires in COVID-19. Overall study context: COVID-19 samples from acute and convalescent phases originated in the United States, Italy and Spain. Sample material is recorded as cDNA or gDNA derived from T cells, B-cell-depleted T cells, or PBMCs.

With 0 bases clipped from V and 3 bases from J, the junction kept 9 bases outside the gene matches. The CDR3 sequence is 19 residues long. Per the germline V gene, CDR1 is LNHNV and CDR2 is YYDKDF (reference sequence). The chain joins TRBV15 to TRBJ2-2; 11 bases line up with TRBD2. The sample comprised peripheral blood. This sequence originates from a woman in her thirties or forties with acute or convalescent COVID-19. CDR3 sequence reads: CATSREWLLAGADTGELFF. The CDR3 region has the DNA TGTGCCACCAGCAGAGAATGGCTACTAGCGGGGGCTGACACCGGGGAGCTGTTTTTT.